This passage covers 18 T cell receptor beta chains from one sample sequenced in a study of siplizumab effects on memory and regulatory T cells. The method was immunoSEQ multiplex PCR; TCRdb's version includes in-frame clones alone and lacks a portion of them. The sample lists approximately 60,000 clones, roughly 85% occurring once. The sequencing input was memory CD4+ T cells sorted from blood. Every receptor here comes from a human donor in good health.

V gene TRBV5-1 combines with J gene TRBJ2-5; D possibly uses TRBD1 or TRBD2 (5 bases each). Germline assignment: CDR1 SGHRS and CDR2 YFSETQ. There are 14 residues in the CDR3. V was clipped by 3 bases and J by 4 bases, with 13 bases between them. The DNA for the CDR3 is TGCGCCAGCAGCTGGGGGACCGGCCGAGAGACCCAGTACTTC. It encodes CASSWGTGRETQYF.

The chain joins TRBV10-3 to TRBJ2-1, with unresolved D. Germline CDR1 reads ENHRY; CDR2 reads SYGVKD. This CDR3 has 13 residues. The V and J ends lost 4 bases and 7 bases respectively, with 11 bases between them. CDR3 in DNA: TGTGCCATCAGTGTTGGGCAGACTAATGAGCAGTTCTTC. Translating gives CAISVGQTNEQFF.

This clone came up a few times. The gene calls are TRBV7-6 and TRBJ2-7; the match to TRBD1 covers 10 bases. The CDR3 is 14 residues long. The V segment lost 6 bases and the J segment 2 bases; nucleotides outside the gene matches: 4. Germline-derived CDR1 and CDR2 are SGHVS and FNYEAQ. This CDR3 is CASSSGTGAYEQYF. Written as DNA, the CDR3 is TGTGCCAGCAGTTCCGGGACAGGGGCCTACGAGCAGTACTTC.

This clone was found a few times. The genes are TRBV7-9 and TRBJ2-3, with TRBD2 matching over 8 bases. The ends lost 0 bases at V and 6 bases at J; junction bases unmatched: 8. CDR1 and CDR2 (germline): SEHNR, FQNEAQ (reference sequence). This CDR3 spans 16 amino acids. CDR3: CASSLAPLAGADTQYF. The CDR3 coding sequence is TGTGCCAGCAGCTTAGCGCCCCTAGCGGGCGCCGATACGCAGTATTTT.

The chain has TRBV5-1 and TRBJ2-3; D is ambiguous. With 4 bases removed from V and 2 bases from J, the gap between germline ends came to 5 bases. This CDR3 has 12 amino acids. The V gene's germline CDR1 is SGHRS and CDR2 YFSETQ. The CDR3 here is CASSGATDTQYF. CDR3 nucleotides: TGCGCCAGCAGCGGCGCCACAGATACGCAGTATTTT.

The J gene is TRBJ2-2, the V gene TRBV11-2; TRBD1 matches at 10 bases. The CDR3 consists of 14 residues. The V gene's germline CDR1 is SGHAT and CDR2 FQNNGV. The ends lost 5 bases at V and 6 bases at J; junction bases unmatched: 3. CDR3 region: CASSPDRGAGELFF. CDR3 bases: TGTGCCAGCAGCCCGGACAGGGGGGCCGGGGAGCTGTTTTTT.

This chain links TRBV7-9 with TRBJ2-1; unclear D gene. This CDR3 contains 10 residues. Germline CDR1 SEHNR, CDR2 FQNEAQ (reference sequence). The V and J ends lost 5 bases and 9 bases respectively, with 5 bases between them. The CDR3 nucleotides are TGTGCCAGCAGCGGCGGTGAGCAGTTCTTC. The encoded protein is CASSGGEQFF.

This clone has a single count. The chain carries TRBV2 and TRBJ2-2, with a possible D match to TRBD1 (6 bases). V was shortened by 7 bases and J by 10 bases, with 22 bases between the two germline ends. The CDR3 extends over 15 amino acids. From germline, CDR1 is SNHLY and CDR2 FYNNEI. Here the CDR3 reads CASTRQALTPEELFF. The CDR3, as DNA: TGTGCCAGCACAAGACAGGCGCTGACCCCGGAGGAGCTGTTTTTT.

J is TRBJ2-3 and V is TRBV5-1; TRBD2 matches 7 bases. The V gene's germline CDR1 is SGHRS and CDR2 YFSETQ. After removal of 3 bases from V and 2 bases from J, the junction contained 6 bases not matched to a gene. The CDR3 runs to 15 residues. CDR3 nucleotides: TGCGCCAGCAGCTGGACCGGGGACTACACAGATACGCAGTATTTT. Protein: CASSWTGDYTDTQYF.

The V and J genes are TRBV28 and TRBJ2-5, with D tentatively TRBD1 (6 bases). The CDR3 contains 14 residues. Germline CDR1 MDHEN, CDR2 SYDVKM. Trimming shortened V by 5 bases and J by 4 bases, and 14 bases separated the two germline ends. CDR3 sequence reads: CASSDSQGRETQYF. The DNA of the CDR3 is TGTGCCAGCAGTGACTCACAGGGAAGAGAGACCCAGTACTTC. The whole variable domain, remainder taken from reference TRBV28 and TRBJ2-5, is DVKVTQSSRYLVKRTGEKVFLECVQDMDHENMFWYRQDPGLGLRLIYFSYDVKMKEKGDIPEGYSVSREKKERFSLILESASTNQTSMYLCASSDSQGRETQYFGPGTRLLVL.

With respect to this clone: Other DNA sequences of this sample code for an identical CDR3. The chain employs TRBV7-9 and TRBJ2-3; no reliable D call. Germline lookup yields CDR1 SEHNR and CDR2 FQNEAQ (reference sequence). The CDR3 covers 11 residues. V was trimmed by 3 bases and J by 4 bases, leaving 2 bases between them. The CDR3, as DNA: TGTGCCAGCAGCTTGGCAGATACGCAGTATTTT. Amino acids: CASSLADTQYF.

Here the CDR3 reads CASRQDIYHGYTF. DNA of the CDR3: TGTGCCAGCAGGCAGGACATTTACCATGGCTACACCTTC. J is TRBJ1-2 and V is TRBV9; D is possibly TRBD1 (5 bases). This CDR3 has 13 amino acids. In germline, CDR1 is SGDLS, CDR2 YYNGEE. V lost 5 bases, J lost 6 bases, and 14 bases lay in between.

This clone came up a few times. This chain uses TRBV6-6 with TRBJ1-1; D unresolved. Deletions cut 0 bases from V and 7 bases from J, with 6 bases between. The CDR3 length is 12 residues. Germline V gene lookup returns CDR1 MNHNY and CDR2 SVGAGI (reference sequence). CDR3 protein: CASSYSGSEAFF. The DNA for the CDR3 is TGTGCCAGCAGTTACTCGGGCAGTGAAGCTTTCTTT.

DNA of the CDR3: TGTGCCAGCAGCGTAGACGGTTATCGGCCTAGCGGGCTACAAGAGACCCAGTACTTC. Its translation: CASSVDGYRPSGLQETQYF. This chain uses TRBV9 with TRBJ2-5; 8 nucleotides agree with TRBD2. Germline CDR1 is SGDLS and CDR2 is YYNGEE. V was clipped by 0 bases and J by 2 bases; unmatched bases: 15. This CDR3 comprises 19 residues. The full variable domain, in which reference TRBV9 and TRBJ2-5 provide the parts outside the CDR3, is DSGVTQTPKHLITATGQRVTLRCSPRSGDLSVYWYQQSLDQGLQFLIQYYNGEERAKGNILERFSAQQFPDLHSELNLSSLELGDSALYFCASSVDGYRPSGLQETQYFGPGTRLLVL.

The chain couples TRBV28 to TRBJ1-4; the D is unclear. Trimming shortened V by 8 bases and J by 8 bases, and 15 bases separated the two germline ends. CDR3 size: 13 residues. Germline-derived CDR1 and CDR2 are MDHEN and SYDVKM. The CDR3 DNA follows: TGTGCCAGCGGACCGGGTGGCCTGGAAAAACTGTTTTTT. Translated: CASGPGGLEKLFF. Filled out from reference TRBV28 and TRBJ1-4, the complete variable domain reads DVKVTQSSRYLVKRTGEKVFLECVQDMDHENMFWYRQDPGLGLRLIYFSYDVKMKEKGDIPEGYSVSREKKERFSLILESASTNQTSMYLCASGPGGLEKLFFGSGTQLSVL.

The sample holds one count of this clone. The chain carries TRBV23-1 and TRBJ1-5; the D is unclear. TRBV23-1 carries the ORF label, with uncertain function. The CDR3 runs 19 residues. V dropped 0 bases and J dropped 4 bases, with 22 bases sitting between them. The CDR3 nucleotides are TGCGCCAGCAGTCAATCGTGCAGTCCCGGAATTCTGCTTAATCAGCCCCAGCATTTT. Translating gives CASSQSCSPGILLNQPQHF.

This rearrangement joins TRBV11-2 to TRBJ2-7; 9 positions agree with TRBD2. Per the germline V gene, CDR1 is SGHAT and CDR2 is FQNNGV. V was clipped by 5 bases and J by 3 bases; unmatched bases: 8. CDR3 size: 15 residues. The CDR3 sequence: CASSTSSGDGYEQYF. The CDR3 DNA reads as TGTGCCAGCAGCACCTCTAGCGGGGACGGCTACGAGCAGTACTTC.

CDR3 region: CASSLGQMRFSNQPQHF. DNA of the CDR3: TGTGCCAGCAGCTTGGGACAGATGAGGTTCAGCAATCAGCCCCAGCATTTT. The chain uses TRBV5-5 and TRBJ1-5, with D tentatively TRBD1 (5 bases). The length of the CDR3 is 17 residues. The V gene lost 0 bases and the J gene lost 1 base, with 14 bases spanning the gap. In germline, CDR1 is SGHKS, CDR2 YYEKEE (reference sequence).